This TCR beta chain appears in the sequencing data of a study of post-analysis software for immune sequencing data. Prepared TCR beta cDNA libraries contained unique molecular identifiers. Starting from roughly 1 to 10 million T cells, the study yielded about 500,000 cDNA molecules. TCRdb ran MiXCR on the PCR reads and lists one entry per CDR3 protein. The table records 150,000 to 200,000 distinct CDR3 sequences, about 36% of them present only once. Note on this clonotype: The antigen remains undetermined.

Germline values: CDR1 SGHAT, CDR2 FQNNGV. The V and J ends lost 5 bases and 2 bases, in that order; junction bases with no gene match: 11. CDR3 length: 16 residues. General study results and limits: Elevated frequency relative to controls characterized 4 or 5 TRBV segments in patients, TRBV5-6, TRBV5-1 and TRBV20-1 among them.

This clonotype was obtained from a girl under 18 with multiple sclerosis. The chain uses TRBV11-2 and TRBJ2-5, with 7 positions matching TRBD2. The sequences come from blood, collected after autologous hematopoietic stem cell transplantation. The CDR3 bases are TGTGCCAGCAGCGCGGGTCTAGCGGAAATTCAAGAGACCCAGTACTTC. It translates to CASSAGLAEIQETQYF. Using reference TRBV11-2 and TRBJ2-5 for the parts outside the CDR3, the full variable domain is EAGVAQSPRYKIIEKRQSVAFWCNPISGHATLYWYQQILGQGPKLLIQFQNNGVVDDSQLPKDRFSAERLKGVDSTLKIQPAKLEDSAVYLCASSAGLAEIQETQYFGPGTRLLVL.